The 3 T cell receptor beta chains given below trace back to one sample, sequenced in a study of identical twins. TCRdb re-analysed the 5' RACE reads in MiXCR, keeping a single row per CDR3 protein. Among 350,000 to 450,000 distinct CDR3 sequences listed, 18% were seen once. The material sequenced was naive T cells sorted from blood. All receptors come from a man in his forties or fifties in good health.

This clonotype came up a few times. V usage is TRBV20-1 and J usage is TRBJ1-5; 9 nucleotides agree with TRBD1. Unmatched junction bases numbered 3, after V lost 5 bases and J lost 4 bases. The CDR3 extends over 13 amino acids. Germline loops: CDR1 DFQATT, CDR2 SNEGSKA (reference sequence). The CDR3 loop is CSALGTGNQPQHF. CDR3 in DNA: TGCAGTGCTCTAGGGACAGGGAATCAGCCCCAGCATTTT.

V usage is TRBV29-1 and J usage is TRBJ2-1; TRBD1 agrees at 7 bases. This CDR3 contains 14 residues. The V segment lost 7 bases and the J segment 3 bases; nucleotides outside the gene matches: 9. From germline, CDR1 is SQVTM and CDR2 ANQGSEA. Here the CDR3 reads CSALDRVNYNEQFF. The CDR3, as DNA: TGCAGCGCCCTCGACAGGGTAAACTACAATGAGCAGTTCTTC.

The V and J genes are TRBV7-2 and TRBJ2-7, with 9 bases fitting TRBD1. Germline loops: CDR1 SGHTA, CDR2 FQGNSA. With V trimmed by 5 bases and J by 6 bases, 8 bases remained unmatched. This CDR3 region has 14 residues. CDR3 residues: CASSPGQGFTEQYF. CDR3 coding DNA: TGTGCCAGCAGCCCGGGACAGGGTTTTACCGAGCAGTACTTC.